A selection of T cell receptor beta chains follows, all from one sample in a study of T cell repertoires in aging, cancer and after chemotherapy. TCRdb re-called the multiplex PCR reads with MiXCR, one entry per CDR3 protein. The profile shows under 800 distinct CDR3 sequences, just over 20% of them singletons. What was sequenced was blood. The receptor set was obtained from a human donor with a solid tumor. CDR3s include the opening cysteine and the closing phenylalanine or tryptophan. Fields, in order: clone size, V gene, D gene, J gene, CDR3 protein, CDR3 DNA. D genes are given only for firm matches. The size of a clone is reported for some rows only, either as once, few or many, or as a class for expanded clones.

size: medium-sized
V: TRBV24-1
D: TRBD2
J: TRBJ2-7
CDR3: CATSEGGTSGSYEQYF
DNA: TGTGCCACCAGTGAGGGTGGGACTAGCGGGAGCTACGAGCAGTACTTC

size: medium-sized
V: TRBV15
D: -
J: TRBJ1-1
CDR3: CATSLYGGGTEAFF
DNA: TGTGCCACCAGCCTTTACGGGGGAGGAACTGAAGCTTTCTTT

size: -
V: TRBV7-9
D: TRBD2
J: TRBJ2-7
CDR3: CASSSGTSSYEQYF
DNA: TGTGCCAGCAGCTCAGGGACTAGCTCCTACGAGCAGTACTTC

size: medium-sized
V: TRBV12-3/TRBV12-4
D: TRBD2
J: TRBJ2-1
CDR3: CASRHGLAGGWFF
DNA: TGTGCCAGCAGACACGGACTAGCGGGAGGATGGTTCTTC

size: medium-sized
V: TRBV5-6
D: -
J: TRBJ2-5
CDR3: CASIKLGEETQYF
DNA: TGTGCCAGCATCAAACTGGGCGAAGAGACCCAGTACTTC

size: medium-sized
V: TRBV29-1
D: -
J: TRBJ1-1
CDR3: CSVVTEFLNTEAFF
DNA: TGCAGCGTTGTAACAGAGTTTCTGAACACTGAAGCTTTCTTT

size: few
V: TRBV4-3
D: -
J: TRBJ2-2
CDR3: CASSQVQGGETGELFF
DNA: TGCGCCAGCAGCCAAGTCCAGGGGGGGGAAACCGGGGAGCTGTTTTTT

size: -
V: TRBV7-2
D: TRBD1
J: TRBJ2-2
CDR3: CASSDRGWGELFF
DNA: TGTGCCAGCAGCGACAGGGGATGGGGGGAGCTGTTTTTT

size: -
V: TRBV28
D: -
J: TRBJ2-2
CDR3: CASNRGFGQPTGELFF
DNA: TGTGCCAGCAATCGCGGGTTTGGGCAGCCCACCGGGGAGCTGTTTTTT

size: -
V: TRBV7-2
D: -
J: TRBJ2-1
CDR3: CASSLATVYNEQFF
DNA: TGTGCCAGCAGCTTAGCTACGGTCTACAATGAGCAGTTCTTC

size: medium-sized
V: TRBV2
D: -
J: TRBJ2-5
CDR3: CASSGRGSEQETQYF
DNA: TGTGCCAGCAGTGGGCGGGGAAGTGAGCAAGAGACCCAGTACTTC

size: medium-sized
V: TRBV30
D: TRBD2
J: TRBJ2-5
CDR3: CATSGGGYQETQYF
DNA: TGTGCCACCTCCGGGGGGGGGTACCAAGAGACCCAGTACTTC

size: -
V: TRBV14
D: -
J: TRBJ2-3
CDR3: CATPDTQYF
DNA: TGTGCCACTCCAGATACGCAGTATTTT

size: medium-sized
V: TRBV13
D: -
J: TRBJ2-3
CDR3: CASSFGGSTDTQYF
DNA: TGTGCCAGCAGCTTCGGGGGAAGCACAGATACGCAGTATTTT

size: medium-sized
V: TRBV5-6
D: -
J: TRBJ2-6
CDR3: CASSSPRDWTGANVLTF
DNA: TGTGCCAGCAGCTCCCCACGGGACTGGACTGGGGCCAACGTCCTGACTTTC

size: large
V: TRBV27
D: -
J: TRBJ2-1
CDR3: CASSPSGFNNEQFF
DNA: TGTGCCAGCAGTCCCAGCGGATTCAACAATGAGCAGTTCTTC

size: medium-sized
V: TRBV7-6
D: TRBD2
J: TRBJ2-1
CDR3: CASSSGTSGRHEQFF
DNA: TGTGCCAGCAGCAGCGGGACTAGCGGGAGACATGAGCAGTTCTTC

size: medium-sized
V: TRBV27
D: TRBD2
J: TRBJ2-1
CDR3: CATKRGTSGASFF
DNA: TGTGCCACCAAGAGGGGGACTAGCGGGGCGTCGTTCTTC

size: large
V: TRBV7-2
D: -
J: TRBJ1-5
CDR3: CASSLQTARNQPQHF
DNA: TGTGCCAGCAGCTTACAGACAGCCCGCAATCAGCCCCAGCATTTT

size: -
V: TRBV10-3
D: -
J: TRBJ2-1
CDR3: CAISPRQEYNEQFF
DNA: TGTGCCATCAGCCCTCGACAGGAGTACAATGAGCAGTTCTTC

size: medium-sized
V: TRBV20-1
D: TRBD2
J: TRBJ2-1
CDR3: CSAYRLAEYNEQFF
DNA: TGCAGTGCCTATAGACTAGCGGAATACAATGAGCAGTTCTTC

size: once
V: TRBV20-1
D: TRBD2
J: TRBJ2-1
CDR3: CSARRLAGDNEQFF
DNA: TGCAGTGCTAGGCGACTAGCGGGGGACAATGAGCAGTTCTTC

size: medium-sized
V: TRBV5-1
D: -
J: TRBJ2-1
CDR3: CASSLIYPNEQFF
DNA: TGCGCCAGCAGCCTAATCTACCCCAATGAGCAGTTCTTC

size: -
V: TRBV6-1
D: -
J: TRBJ2-7
CDR3: CASSAYRVAYEQYF
DNA: TGTGCCAGCAGTGCCTACAGGGTGGCCTACGAGCAGTACTTC

size: medium-sized
V: TRBV6-5
D: -
J: TRBJ1-5
CDR3: CASSMGGNQPQHF
DNA: TGTGCCAGCTCGATGGGGGGGAATCAGCCCCAGCATTTT

size: medium-sized
V: TRBV7-6
D: -
J: TRBJ2-7
CDR3: CASSAGPNYEQYF
DNA: TGTGCCAGCAGCGCAGGCCCGAATTACGAGCAGTACTTC

size: few
V: TRBV20-1
D: -
J: TRBJ2-3
CDR3: CSARRLVRTDTQYF
DNA: TGCAGTGCCCGTCGACTAGTCAGAACAGATACGCAGTATTTT

size: few
V: TRBV27
D: -
J: TRBJ2-1
CDR3: CASIPTGVSSYNEQFF
DNA: TGTGCCAGCATCCCAACGGGGGTTAGCTCCTACAATGAGCAGTTCTTC

size: few
V: TRBV12-3/TRBV12-4
D: -
J: TRBJ2-7
CDR3: CASSLGPAVEQYF
DNA: TGTGCCAGCAGTTTAGGTCCAGCGGTGGAGCAGTACTTC

size: medium-sized
V: TRBV6-6
D: -
J: TRBJ2-1
CDR3: CASSQPANEQFF
DNA: TGTGCCAGCAGCCAACCAGCGAATGAGCAGTTCTTC

size: medium-sized
V: TRBV7-6
D: TRBD2
J: TRBJ2-1
CDR3: CASSWRTSGNEQFF
DNA: TGTGCCAGCAGCTGGAGGACTAGTGGCAATGAGCAGTTCTTC

size: hyperexpanded
V: TRBV10-3
D: TRBD1
J: TRBJ1-1
CDR3: CAISESGTVNTEAFF
DNA: TGTGCCATCAGTGAGTCAGGGACAGTGAACACTGAAGCTTTCTTT

size: -
V: TRBV20-1
D: -
J: TRBJ1-2
CDR3: CSATGRLHGYTF
DNA: TGCAGTGCAACTGGCAGGTTGCATGGCTACACCTTC

size: medium-sized
V: TRBV4-3
D: -
J: TRBJ1-2
CDR3: CASSQEVAYRTANYGYTF
DNA: TGCGCCAGCAGCCAAGAGGTCGCGTATCGGACAGCGAACTATGGCTACACCTTC

size: hyperexpanded
V: TRBV29-1
D: -
J: TRBJ2-7
CDR3: CSVDLDGFYEQYF
DNA: TGCAGCGTTGATCTTGACGGGTTCTACGAGCAGTACTTC

size: -
V: TRBV29-1
D: -
J: TRBJ2-6
CDR3: CSVVGGANVLTF
DNA: TGCAGCGTTGTAGGGGGGGCCAACGTCCTGACTTTC

size: -
V: TRBV20-1
D: -
J: TRBJ1-3
CDR3: CSAQRRDNSGNTIYF
DNA: TGCAGTGCCCAGAGAAGGGACAACTCTGGAAACACCATATATTTT

size: large
V: TRBV12-3/TRBV12-4
D: -
J: TRBJ2-1
CDR3: CASSLRRREQFF
DNA: TGTGCCAGCAGTTTAAGAAGGCGGGAGCAGTTCTTC

size: -
V: TRBV10-3
D: -
J: TRBJ2-1
CDR3: CAISPREEYNEQFF
DNA: TGTGCCATCAGCCCTCGAGAGGAGTACAATGAGCAGTTCTTC

size: medium-sized
V: TRBV7-9
D: -
J: TRBJ1-2
CDR3: CASSPGGGSTF
DNA: TGTGCCAGCAGCCCCGGTGGAGGTTCGACCTTC

size: -
V: TRBV14
D: TRBD1
J: TRBJ1-5
CDR3: CASHTGVSPNQPQHF
DNA: TGTGCCAGCCACACAGGGGTAAGTCCCAATCAGCCCCAGCATTTT

size: medium-sized
V: TRBV18
D: -
J: TRBJ2-1
CDR3: CASSALSPMGVPGNEQFF
DNA: TGTGCCAGCTCAGCACTCTCACCAATGGGAGTTCCGGGTAATGAGCAGTTCTTC

size: medium-sized
V: TRBV4-2
D: -
J: TRBJ2-7
CDR3: CASSPGPGGSTYEQYF
DNA: TGTGCCAGCAGCCCAGGGCCGGGGGGCTCAACCTACGAGCAGTACTTC

size: medium-sized
V: TRBV13
D: -
J: TRBJ2-3
CDR3: CASSLVQDTQYF
DNA: TGTGCCAGCAGCTTAGTGCAGGATACGCAGTATTTT

size: -
V: TRBV20-1
D: -
J: TRBJ1-4
CDR3: CSARDPQGAYEKLFF
DNA: TGCAGTGCTAGAGATCCCCAAGGGGCGTATGAAAAACTGTTTTTT

size: large
V: TRBV6-5
D: TRBD2
J: TRBJ2-3
CDR3: CASSRGLAGGDTQYF
DNA: TGTGCCAGCAGTCGCGGACTAGCGGGTGGAGATACGCAGTATTTT

size: medium-sized
V: TRBV7-6
D: -
J: TRBJ1-1
CDR3: CASTMRWGGTEAFF
DNA: TGTGCCAGCACCATGCGGTGGGGGGGCACTGAAGCTTTCTTT

size: few
V: TRBV7-9
D: -
J: TRBJ2-3
CDR3: CASSSTDTQYF
DNA: TGTGCCAGCAGCTCCACAGATACGCAGTATTTT

size: -
V: TRBV20-1
D: -
J: TRBJ1-1
CDR3: CSASGSPSEAFF
DNA: TGCAGTGCTTCAGGGTCTCCTTCAGAAGCTTTCTTT

size: few
V: TRBV27
D: -
J: TRBJ2-7
CDR3: CASSEVMGPLRYEQYF
DNA: TGTGCCAGCAGTGAAGTTATGGGACCCCTTCGCTACGAGCAGTACTTC

size: -
V: TRBV6-1
D: -
J: TRBJ2-7
CDR3: CASSAYRVVYEQYF
DNA: TGTGCCAGCAGTGCCTACAGGGTGGTCTACGAGCAGTACTTC

size: few
V: TRBV6-1
D: -
J: TRBJ2-3
CDR3: CASSEGWQGNTDTQYF
DNA: TGTGCCAGCAGTGAAGGTTGGCAGGGCAACACAGATACGCAGTATTTT

size: medium-sized
V: TRBV19
D: -
J: TRBJ2-4
CDR3: CASSLLGSKNIQYF
DNA: TGTGCCAGTAGTCTACTAGGGTCCAAAAACATTCAGTACTTC

size: -
V: TRBV7-2
D: TRBD1
J: TRBJ1-2
CDR3: CASSLQGARGYTF
DNA: TGTGCCAGCAGCTTACAGGGGGCTAGAGGCTACACCTTC

size: medium-sized
V: TRBV4-3
D: -
J: TRBJ2-7
CDR3: CASSQDRSSYEQYF
DNA: TGCGCCAGCAGCCAAGATAGATCCTCCTACGAGCAGTACTTC